The clone carrying this T cell receptor (beta chain) appeared once. Its antigen is not identified. TCR beta sequencing covered blood CD8+ and CD4+ T cells. Purification of the CD8+ and CD4+ T cells relied on negative isolation, and TEMRA cells underwent FACS enrichment. This specimen comes from a study of CD8 T cells in Susac syndrome. Study results and caveats: Acknowledgment was made by the study that its TCR sequencing and HLA analysis involved a relatively small number of individuals.

Reverse transcription used about 0.45 to 1 ug RNA and random hexamers. It was immunoSEQ multiplex PCR that amplified TCR beta CDR3 across 54 Vbeta and 13 Jbeta. TCRdb processed the immunoSEQ multiplex PCR reads anew with MiXCR; each CDR3 protein has one entry. The table shows 100,000 to 150,000 distinct CDR3 sequences, with roughly 80% occurring only once. V was cut by 0 bases and J by 4 bases, with 14 bases left in between. Germline V lookup: CDR1 SGHDT, CDR2 YYEEEE. The CDR3 loop spans 16 amino acids. This chain joins TRBV5-6 and TRBJ2-1, with a possible D match to TRBD2 (6 bases). The sequenced sample consisted of CD8+ T cells from PBMCs. The receptor comes from a human donor with multiple sclerosis. CDR3 nucleotides: TGTGCCAGCAGCTTGGCCGGGTCTAGCGCGTACAATGAGCAGTTCTTC. This gives the protein CASSLAGSSAYNEQFF.